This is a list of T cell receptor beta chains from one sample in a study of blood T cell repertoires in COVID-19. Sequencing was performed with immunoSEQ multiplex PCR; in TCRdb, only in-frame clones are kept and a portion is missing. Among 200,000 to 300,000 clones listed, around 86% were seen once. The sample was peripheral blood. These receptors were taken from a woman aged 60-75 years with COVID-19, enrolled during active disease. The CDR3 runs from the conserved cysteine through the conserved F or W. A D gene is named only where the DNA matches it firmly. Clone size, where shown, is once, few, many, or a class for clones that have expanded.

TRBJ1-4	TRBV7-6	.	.	CASSLGQGTRGEKLFF	TGTGCCAGCAGCTTGGGGCAGGGGACAAGGGGTGAAAAACTGTTTTTT
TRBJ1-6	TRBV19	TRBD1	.	CASSTRTGIGSYNSPLHF	TGTGCCAGTAGTACCAGGACAGGGATTGGCTCCTATAATTCACCCCTCCACTTT
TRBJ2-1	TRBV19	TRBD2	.	CASSQPSGVYNEQFF	TGTGCCAGTAGTCAGCCTAGCGGAGTCTACAATGAGCAGTTCTTC
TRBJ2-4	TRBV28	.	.	CASSLWGQVIQYF	TGTGCCAGCAGTTTATGGGGGCAGGTCATTCAGTACTTC
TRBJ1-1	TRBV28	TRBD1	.	CASSLNRGRTEAFF	TGTGCCAGCAGTTTAAACAGGGGGCGGACTGAAGCTTTCTTT
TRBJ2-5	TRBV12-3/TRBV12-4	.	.	CASSARFSTQYF	TGTGCCAGCAGCGCTAGGTTTTCGACCCAGTACTTC
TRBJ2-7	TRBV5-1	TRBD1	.	CASSLRQGWYEQYF	TGCGCCAGCAGCTTGAGACAGGGGTGGTACGAGCAGTACTTC
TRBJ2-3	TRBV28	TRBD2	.	CASSRLASTDTQYF	TGTGCCAGCAGCAGACTAGCGAGCACAGATACGCAGTATTTT
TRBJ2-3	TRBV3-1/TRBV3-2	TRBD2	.	CASSQDGASGRSTDTQYF	TGTGCCAGCAGCCAAGATGGGGCTAGCGGGCGAAGCACAGATACGCAGTATTTT
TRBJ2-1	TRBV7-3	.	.	CASSLNGFPYNEQFF	TGTGCCAGCAGCTTAAACGGTTTCCCGTACAATGAGCAGTTCTTC
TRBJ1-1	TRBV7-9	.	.	CASTLGTVNTEAFF	TGTGCCAGCACCTTGGGGACTGTGAACACTGAAGCTTTCTTT
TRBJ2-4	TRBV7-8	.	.	CASSQGRGGNIQYF	TGTGCCAGCAGCCAGGGACGGGGAGGAAACATTCAGTACTTC
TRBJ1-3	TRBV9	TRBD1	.	CASSVDPARGNTIYF	TGTGCCAGCAGCGTCGATCCGGCCAGGGGGAACACCATATATTTT
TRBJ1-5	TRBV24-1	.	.	CATSESTVSNQPQHF	TGTGCCACCAGTGAGTCAACAGTTAGCAATCAGCCCCAGCATTTT
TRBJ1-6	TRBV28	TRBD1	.	CASSSGTANSPLHF	TGTGCCAGCAGTTCCGGGACAGCGAATTCACCCCTCCACTTT
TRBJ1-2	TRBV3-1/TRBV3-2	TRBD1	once	CASSQAGLLEAGGNYGYTF	TGTGCCAGCAGCCAAGCGGGTCTCTTGGAGGCAGGGGGCAACTATGGCTACACCTTC
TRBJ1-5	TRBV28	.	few	CASSLSAPRERRQPQHF	TGTGCCAGCAGTTTATCCGCACCGCGGGAGAGACGACAGCCCCAGCATTTT
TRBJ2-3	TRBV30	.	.	CAWSPSAPTDTQYF	TGTGCCTGGAGTCCTAGCGCTCCCACAGATACGCAGTATTTT
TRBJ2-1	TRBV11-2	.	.	CASSLGGPQFF	TGTGCCAGCAGCTTAGGAGGCCCACAGTTCTTC
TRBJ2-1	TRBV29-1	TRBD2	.	CSGGLAEYNEQFF	TGCAGCGGAGGACTAGCGGAGTACAATGAGCAGTTCTTC